Each of the 14 T cell receptor beta chains below was sequenced from the same sample in a study of blood T cell repertoires in COVID-19. Clones were sequenced by immunoSEQ multiplex PCR, and TCRdb holds only the in-frame ones, with some missing. Of about 230,000 clones in the sample, approximately 87% were seen once. The material sequenced was peripheral blood. The receptors shown here come from a woman aged 70 to 79 with active or convalescent COVID-19.

The gene calls are TRBV6-2 or TRBV6-3 and TRBJ2-7; D is possibly TRBD2 (6 bases). The CDR3 covers 15 residues. CDR1 is MNHEY, CDR2 SVGEGT, per germline. V was shortened by 2 bases and J by 0 bases, with 11 bases between the two germline ends. The CDR3 sequence is CASSYGQAGSYEQYF. In DNA, the CDR3 is TGTGCCAGCAGTTACGGACAAGCGGGCTCCTACGAGCAGTACTTC.

The rearrangement joins TRBV4-3 to TRBJ1-1; a possible D gene is TRBD1 (5 bases). There are 12 residues in the CDR3. The ends were cut back, 4 bases at V and 10 bases at J, with 13 bases in the middle. Germline CDR1 is LGHNA and CDR2 is YSLEER. CDR3 nucleotides: TGCGCCAGCAGCCCACAGCAGGGAATAGCTTTCTTT. The encoded protein is CASSPQQGIAFF.

This chain uses TRBV18 with TRBJ2-3; 15 bases agree with TRBD2. CDR3 length: 18 residues. Germline values: CDR1 KGHSH, CDR2 LQKENI. V lost 0 bases, J lost 2 bases, and 3 bases stayed unmatched. The CDR3 loop reads CASSPPGTSGRYTDTQYF. Written as DNA, the CDR3 is TGTGCCAGCTCACCACCCGGGACTAGCGGGAGGTACACAGATACGCAGTATTTT.

The chain couples TRBV11-1 to TRBJ2-3; D possibly corresponds to TRBD1 (5 bases). The CDR3 covers 16 residues. V dropped 2 bases and J dropped 2 bases, with 14 bases sitting between them. Germline assignment: CDR1 SGHAT and CDR2 FQDESV (reference sequence). CDR3 nucleotides: TGTGCCAGCAGCTTACAGGGCACCGGAAACACAGATACGCAGTATTTT. Encoded protein: CASSLQGTGNTDTQYF.

The chain has TRBV6-5 and TRBJ2-7; 9 bases match TRBD1. V trimming: 4 bases; J trimming: 3 bases; junction bases outside the gene matches: 4. Germline-derived CDR1 and CDR2 are MNHEY and SVGAGI. This CDR3 spans 14 amino acids. This chain's CDR3 is CASSSGTGIYEQYF. The CDR3, as DNA: TGTGCCAGCAGTTCCGGGACAGGGATCTACGAGCAGTACTTC.

V and J are TRBV4-3 and TRBJ2-3; no definite D call. The germline V gene encodes CDR1 LGHNA and CDR2 YSLEER. The CDR3 extends over 16 amino acids. V shed 4 bases and J shed 1 base, with 15 bases lying between them. This CDR3 is CASSLDLMAGTDTQYF. The DNA for the CDR3 is TGCGCCAGCAGCCTCGACCTCATGGCGGGCACAGATACGCAGTATTTT.

With respect to this clone: Mismatch with germline at one junction end may stem from a read error. The V call is TRBV7-9, the J call TRBJ2-1; D is possibly TRBD2 (5 bases). This CDR3 spans 11 amino acids. In germline, CDR1 is SEHNR, CDR2 FQNEAQ (reference sequence). The CDR3 coding sequence is TGTGCCAGCAGCTTAGACCTAGCAGAGGTCTTC. Encoded protein: CASSLDLAEVF.

V is TRBV9 and J is TRBJ1-1, with D possibly matching TRBD1 (6 bases). The CDR3 has 11 residues. Trimming shortened V by 4 bases and J by 7 bases, and 8 bases separated the two germline ends. In germline, CDR1 is SGDLS, CDR2 YYNGEE. CDR3 amino acids: CASSTGREAFF. The CDR3 bases are TGTGCCAGCAGCACAGGGCGTGAAGCTTTCTTT.

The V and J genes are TRBV24-1 and TRBJ2-1, with D maybe TRBD1 (7 bases). There are 14 residues in the CDR3. The V end was cut by 9 bases, the J end by 1 base, with 12 bases between. CDR1 is KGHDR, CDR2 SFDVKD, per germline. CDR3 amino acids: CATGPGGSYNEQFF. For the CDR3, the DNA is TGTGCCACCGGGCCAGGGGGGTCCTACAATGAGCAGTTCTTC.

A remark on this clone: This CDR3 is also generated by other DNA sequences in the sample. The genes are TRBV28 and TRBJ1-5; 7 bases agree with TRBD1. With V trimmed by 5 bases and J by 2 bases, 6 bases remained unmatched. This CDR3 contains 15 residues. The germline V gene has CDR1 MDHEN and CDR2 SYDVKM. In DNA form, the CDR3 reads TGTGCCAGCAGTCGACAGGGCCGGGGCAATCAGCCCCAGCATTTT. Its translation is CASSRQGRGNQPQHF.

This chain joins TRBV10-3 and TRBJ2-7, with TRBD1 matching 8 bases. Trimming cost V 6 bases and J 3 bases; bases outside gene matches: 1. The CDR3 is 12 amino acids. Germline CDR1 reads ENHRY; CDR2 reads SYGVKD. CDR3 sequence reads: CAIRGQVYEQYF. DNA for the CDR3: TGTGCCATCAGGGGACAGGTCTACGAGCAGTACTTC.

The genes are TRBV27 and TRBJ1-5; D gene uncertain. Germline-derived CDR1 and CDR2 are MNHEY and SMNVEV (reference sequence). This CDR3 is 14 amino acids long. V dropped 3 bases and J dropped 1 base, with 7 bases sitting between them. CDR3 sequence: CASSFRRSNQPQHF. In DNA, the CDR3 is TGTGCCAGCAGTTTTAGGAGAAGCAATCAGCCCCAGCATTTT.

V gene TRBV4-1 combines with J gene TRBJ1-6; TRBD1 aligns across 7 bases. V was clipped by 2 bases and J by 2 bases; unmatched bases: 6. CDR3 length equals 17 residues. CDR1 MGHRA and CDR2 YSYEKL come from the germline V gene. DNA for the CDR3: TGCGCCAGCAGCCAACTTCACGGGACAGCCTATAATTCACCCCTCCACTTT. It yields the protein CASSQLHGTAYNSPLHF.

This clone turned up a few times. The chain combines TRBV4-1 with TRBJ1-2; D is unclear. The V and J ends lost 4 bases and 4 bases respectively, with 19 bases between them. Germline CDR1 reads MGHRA; CDR2 reads YSYEKL. CDR3 length equals 16 residues. DNA of the CDR3: TGCGCCAGCAGCCCCGGTCAGTCGGGAACCCTCTATGGCTACACCTTC. Amino acids: CASSPGQSGTLYGYTF.